This record concerns one TCR beta chain sequence. Its antigen is not identified. The data are from a study of T cell responses to AZD1222 COVID-19 vaccine. Assay used: immunoSEQ multiplex PCR; TCRdb lists only in-frame clones, some missing. Of about 170,000 clones listed, approximately 88% were seen once; the top ten hold 0.85% to 1.2%. The germline V gene has CDR1 SGHRS and CDR2 YFSETQ. The V and J ends lost 0 bases and 4 bases, in that order; junction bases with no gene match: 6. This CDR3 spans 15 amino acids. Study-level points and caveats: Receipt of two AZD1222 doses was followed by a rise in Spike-specific TCR breadth and depth. Most donors were white British, females outnumbered males, and clonal diversity was possibly underestimated. Targets within unmutated variant regions were reportedly found for nearly half of spike-specific TCRs. Repertoire collection took place solely once the T cell response had peaked.

The material sequenced was peripheral blood, taken 28 days after the second AZD1222 dose. The source of this sequence is an adult who received the AZD1222 COVID-19 vaccine. The rearrangement links TRBV5-1 to TRBJ2-7, with TRBD1 matching over 8 bases. Here the CDR3 reads CASSLGSGGRYEQYF. The CDR3 region has the DNA TGCGCCAGCAGCTTGGGCTCAGGGGGCAGGTACGAGCAGTACTTC.